This TCR beta chain came from a study of cytotoxic CD8 clonotypes in ibrutinib-treated CLL. Study results and limitations: Under treatment, the uncommon public clonotypes either contracted or remained stable. Clonality went up at ibrutinib response and then declined back toward baseline at progression. Collection times varied between progressing and sustained-remission patients. Researchers report that baseline clonality outpaced age-matched healthy donors and tracked circulating CD8+ T-cell counts.

In germline, CDR1 is SGHAT, CDR2 FQNNGV. This CDR3 has 15 amino acids. V trimming: 0 bases; J trimming: 3 bases; junction bases outside the gene matches: 5. The repertoire was sequenced with immunoSEQ multiplex PCR; TCRdb's copy has only in-frame clones and lacks some. This table has tens of thousands of clones, nearly 50% appearing once. Concerning this clone itself: What it binds is unknown.

The sequence was collected from a human donor with chronic lymphocytic leukemia. This specimen consisted of PBMCs, obtained before ibrutinib treatment. The rearrangement uses TRBV11-2 and TRBJ2-7; TRBD1 agrees at 7 bases. CDR3 protein: CASSLDRDRDYEQYF. The CDR3 DNA follows: TGTGCCAGCAGCTTAGATCGAGACAGGGACTACGAGCAGTACTTC. The variable domain in full, with the rest retrieved from reference TRBV11-2 and TRBJ2-7, is EAGVAQSPRYKIIEKRQSVAFWCNPISGHATLYWYQQILGQGPKLLIQFQNNGVVDDSQLPKDRFSAERLKGVDSTLKIQPAKLEDSAVYLCASSLDRDRDYEQYFGPGTRLTVT.